This T cell receptor (beta chain) comes out of a study of blood T cell repertoires in COVID-19. As originally analysed: Cell counts per sample came from amplifying reference gene primers. The repertoire was sequenced with immunoSEQ multiplex PCR; TCRdb's copy has only in-frame clones and lacks some. V, J and clone size were drawn from that table, and D and trimming were deduced from the DNA. The table includes roughly 38,000 clones, more than 70% detected once. This clone showed up just a few times. This CDR3 has 14 amino acids. V trimming: 3 bases; J trimming: 10 bases; junction bases outside the gene matches: 12. Germline lookup yields CDR1 GTSNPN and CDR2 SVGIG (reference sequence).

V is TRBV30 and J is TRBJ1-1; TRBD1 agrees at 9 bases. The receptor's source is a man aged 65-85 years with acute or convalescent COVID-19. The sample comprised peripheral blood. The CDR3 here is CAWRPTGGRFAAFF. CDR3 DNA: TGTGCCTGGAGACCGACAGGGGGGAGGTTTGCAGCTTTCTTT.